This TCR beta chain stems from a study of CD4 T cells in relation to SARS-CoV-2 and coronaviruses (dated by TCRdb to about 2021). Notes on the research overall: The ViraFEST assay cultured PBMCs with antigen for 10 days, then sequenced TCR beta CDR3s to find antigen-specific clonal expansions. An HIV-1 Nef peptide pool or a culture without peptide was used as the negative reference condition. Shared crossreactive spike epitopes were mapped to their HLA restriction using patient-derived lymphoblastoid cell lines. At the level of individual TCR clonotypes, the study measured memory CD4+ T cell crossreactivity between SARS-CoV-2 spike protein and common cold coronavirus spike proteins. The Adaptive Biotechnologies TCR-sequencing kit was used for samples from a few pre-COVID donors and for the naive versus memory experiments, whereas the other data were Illumina-based. A different, Illumina-based TCR-beta assay was used to sequence expansion assays from other donors in the study.

On this clone itself: Its recognized antigen is unknown. Per-base qualities were not stored, and no clone one base away is much larger.

Including the terminal cysteine and phenylalanine, the CDR3 comprises 12 residues. Left in the record is the CDR3 DNA by itself, 36 bases read in frame from the first base. Library preparation was by the immunoSEQ multiplex PCR assay. In the paper's pipeline: During preprocessing, nonproductive sequences were removed, as were CDR3s that did not start with C, did not end with F or W, or were shorter than 7 amino acids. Antigen-specific clonotypes were called with the MANAFEST web app on the basis of expansion relative to the reference and to other culture wells. To be counted as positive, a clone had to show significant expansion compared with the reference culture, at an FDR below 0.05, in 2 of 3 replicate wells. For a clone to be considered positive, significant expansion relative to all other tandem wells and an odds ratio above 5 were also required. CDR3 homology was measured as pairwise Levenshtein distance, computed with the stringdist R package after trimming three terminal residues from each end. The table comes from immuneACCESS by way of TCRdb, which keeps in-frame sequences with V and J called. Part of the clones is missing from these tables; in studies checked, under half for an unresolved V gene and the rest for unknown reasons. V and J calls and clone size are those listed in that table; D and trimming were worked out from the DNA. Here the sample has approximately 18,000 clones; 79% occur a single time. The ten biggest clones cover approximately 10% of the sample.

CD4+ T cells from unexposed donors were collected before the COVID-19 pandemic (2011-2018). Following 10 days of culture, the EasySep CD4+ T cell isolation kit was used to isolate CD4+ T cells. Unexposed donor CD4+ T cells were tested for reactivity to SARS-CoV-2 S and N and four common cold coronavirus spike pools, as cell number allowed. About 2 million PBMCs per well were cultured in IMDM with approximately 4.5% human AB serum and around 10 IU/ml IL-2. Half of the culture medium was replaced with fresh IL-2-containing medium on days 3 and 7. In general, triplicate replicate wells were used for every peptide culture condition. The leukapheresis product used for the unexposed donors was purchased from a commercial source. Ficoll-Paque PLUS gradient centrifugation was used to isolate PBMCs from either whole blood or leukapheresis product. PBMCs were either used fresh in the expansion assay or cryopreserved at -140 degrees C. The QIAamp Micro DNA Kit was used to extract genomic DNA from the CD4+ T cells.

Overall results and qualifications from the work: Because no donor provided both pre-pandemic and post-infection samples, tracing the source of pre-existing responses was limited. Small numbers of patients and of tested TCRs were a limitation of the study. Roughly 67% of donors had memory CD4+ clonotypes that crossrecognized SARS-CoV-2 and at least one common cold coronavirus spike. Because the crossreactivity analysis focused on spike protein, crossreactivity against other viral proteins was not assessed. Crossreactive clones showed significantly weaker SARS-CoV-2-driven expansion than monoreactive clones, consistent with antigenic imprinting.

This TCR was recovered from a human donor in good health. The chain is made from TRBV21-1 and TRBJ1-2; the table's TRBD1 call for D was not verified on the DNA. TRBV21-1 is given as a pseudogene. Sequenced material: CD4+ T cells from PBMCs, cultured in vitro. CDR3 loop: CASSMGQGGYTF. DNA sequence: TGTGCCAGCAGCATGGGACAGGGTGGCTACACCTTC.